The subject of this entry is one T cell receptor beta chain. Its recognized antigen is unknown. Base qualities are not recorded, but no much larger clone differs from it by a single base. The time point tag for this specimen amounts to: sample from a COVID-19-recovered individual after infection. Patients who had recovered from mild-to-severe COVID-19 served as donors. Uncultured memory T cell samples were subjected to sequencing directly after ex vivo isolation. CD4+ total memory, central memory, effector memory and circulating T follicular helper cells were isolated from peripheral blood mononuclear cells. These data come from a study of CD4 T cell repertoires in COVID-19 (dated by TCRdb to about 2021). Study-wide context: For cross-reactivity analysis, CFSE-low cells were expanded with IL-2 for 10 days, then relabeled and restimulated with spike proteins from other coronaviruses. In COVID-19-recovered individuals, the study described naturally processed CD4+ T cell responses to SARS-CoV-2 spike and nucleoprotein and used TCR Vbeta sequencing to evaluate clonal composition. Subset-level TCR Vbeta repertoire analysis of SARS-CoV-2-reactive T cells was performed in three recovered individuals.

Library preparation used the immunoSEQ multiplex PCR assay. Turning to the authors' computational methods: Repertoire overlap between subsets was quantified using the Chao-Jaccard similarity index and counts of shared clonotypes. In its TCRdb copy, this immuneACCESS table keeps in-frame sequences only and misses some clones. Where compared with another copy, unresolved V genes explain less than half of these, and the others have no known cause. D and trimming come from the DNA, and the V and J calls and clone size come from that table. The sample table shows over 75,000 clones, and 83% are seen once. The ten largest clones take up 0.45% to 0.6% of the sample. General study outcomes and caveats: Several of the most expanded SARS-CoV-2-reactive clonotypes were shared between two or all three memory subsets, suggesting intraclonal diversification. Consistent with cross-reactivity, between roughly 6 and 25% of SARS-CoV-2 clonotypes also showed up in secondary cultures stimulated with SARS-CoV and/or HKU1 spike.

The CDR3 holds 14 amino acids from the cysteine to the phenylalanine. Here the CDR3 DNA is all that survives: 42 bases in frame from base 1. V is clipped by 6 bases and J by 9 bases, and the sequence between their germline boundaries is 21 bases long. The germline V gene encodes CDR1 MDHEN and CDR2 SYDVKM. Rearrangement joined TRBV28 to TRBJ2-7; the D region may be TRBD1 or TRBD2, each matching 7 bases equally. The starting material was CD4+ T cells from peripheral blood, obtained after recovery from COVID-19. The TCR originated in a human donor who had COVID-19. The CDR3 here reads CASRPAGASGGQYF. The DNA sequence reads TGTGCCAGCAGGCCTGCGGGAGCCTCAGGGGGGCAGTACTTC.